This T cell receptor beta chain is from a study of T cell changes during pregnancy in multiple sclerosis. Method: immunoSEQ multiplex PCR; TCRdb's copy keeps in-frame clones and lacks some. Here the sample spans about 79,000 clones, around 95% being singletons. Sample: peripheral blood, taken in the second trimester of pregnancy. The origin of this receptor is a female donor in good health, enrolled as a control in a pregnancy study.

This CDR3 is CASSRDRGLNTEAFF. The CDR3 nucleotides are TGTGCCAGCAGCCGGGACAGGGGCTTGAACACTGAAGCTTTCTTT. V and J are TRBV7-9 and TRBJ1-1, with 10 bases fitting TRBD1. The CDR3 extends over 15 amino acids. Per the germline V gene, CDR1 is SEHNR and CDR2 is FQNEAQ (reference sequence). V lost 5 bases to trimming and J lost 0 bases; unmatched junction nucleotides: 3.